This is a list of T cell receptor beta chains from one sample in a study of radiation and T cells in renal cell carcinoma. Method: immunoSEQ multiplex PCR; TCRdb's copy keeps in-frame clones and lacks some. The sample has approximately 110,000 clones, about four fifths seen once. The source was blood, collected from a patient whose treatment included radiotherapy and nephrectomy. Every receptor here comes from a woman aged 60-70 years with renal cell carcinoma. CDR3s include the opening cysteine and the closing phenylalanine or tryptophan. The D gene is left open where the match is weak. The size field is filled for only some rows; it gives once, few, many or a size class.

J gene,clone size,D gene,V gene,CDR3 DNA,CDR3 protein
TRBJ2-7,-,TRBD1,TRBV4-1,TGCGCCAGCAGCCAAGATATTTCCCAAAACGACAGGGCCTACGAGCAGTACTTC,CASSQDISQNDRAYEQYF
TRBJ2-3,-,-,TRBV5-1,TGCGCCAGCAGCTTGATTTGGGGGTCCGATACGCAGTATTTT,CASSLIWGSDTQYF
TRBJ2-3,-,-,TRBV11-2,TGTGCCAGCAGCAACTCCGTGGATACGCAGTATTTT,CASSNSVDTQYF
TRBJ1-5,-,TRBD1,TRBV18,TGTGCCAGCTCCTACGGAGGACAGGGCTATCAGCCCCAGCATTTT,CASSYGGQGYQPQHF
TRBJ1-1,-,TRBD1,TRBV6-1,TGTGCCAGCAGTGCAGGGACAGGCCCCCTCTCTGAAGCTTTCTTT,CASSAGTGPLSEAFF
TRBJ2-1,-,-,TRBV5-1,TGCGCCAGCAGCTTCTCCCATGAGCAGTTCTTC,CASSFSHEQFF
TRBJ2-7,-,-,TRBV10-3,TGTGCCGTATGGGACACCACCTACGAGCAGTACTTC,CAVWDTTYEQYF
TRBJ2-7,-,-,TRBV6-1,TGTGCCAGCAGTGCCTCCGGGATGAGGTACGAGCAGTACTTC,CASSASGMRYEQYF
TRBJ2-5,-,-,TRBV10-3,TGTGCCATCAGTGAGTCCGGATCGGTACAAGAGACCCAGTACTTC,CAISESGSVQETQYF
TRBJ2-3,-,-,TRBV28,TGTGCCAGCAGGGTCACAGATACGCAGTATTTT,CASRVTDTQYF
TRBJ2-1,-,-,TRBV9,TGTGCCAGCAGCGTAGGAGATCATGAGCAGTTCTTC,CASSVGDHEQFF
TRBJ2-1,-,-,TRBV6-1,TGTGCCAGCAGTGAATTCGCCACCTCCTACAATGAGCAGTTCTTC,CASSEFATSYNEQFF
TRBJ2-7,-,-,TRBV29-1,TGCAGCGTCAGCAAGGACGGGTACTACGAGCAGTACTTC,CSVSKDGYYEQYF
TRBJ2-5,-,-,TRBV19,TGTGCCAGTAGTTCCTCCGGGACCCAAGAGACCCAGTACTTC,CASSSSGTQETQYF
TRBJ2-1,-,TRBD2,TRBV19,TGTGCCAGTAGTATAGATCGGGGAGGGAATGAGCAGTTCTTC,CASSIDRGGNEQFF
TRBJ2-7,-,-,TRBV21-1,TGTGCCAACGCCCCCCCGCGGACAGTGTCTTCCTACGAGCAGTACTTC,CANAPPRTVSSYEQYF
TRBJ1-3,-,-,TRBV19,TGTGCCAGTATGGGGCAGACCTCTGGAAACACCATATATTTT,CASMGQTSGNTIYF
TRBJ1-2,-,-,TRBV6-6,TGTGCCAGCAGAATCCCCGGTGGCTATGGCTACACCTTC,CASRIPGGYGYTF
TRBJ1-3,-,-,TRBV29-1,TGCAGCGTTGAGACGTGGGAAGGAGGCAACACCATATATTTT,CSVETWEGGNTIYF
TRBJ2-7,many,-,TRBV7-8,TGTGCCAGCAGCTTAGGGTTCTCAGGGCAGTACGAGCAGTACTTC,CASSLGFSGQYEQYF
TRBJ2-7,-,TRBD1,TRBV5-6,TGTGCCAGCAGCGAAGATACAGGGGGCGAACTCTCCTACGAGCAGTACTTC,CASSEDTGGELSYEQYF
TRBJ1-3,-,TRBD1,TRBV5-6,TGTGCCAGCAGCTTGCTGACCGGGACAGGACTTGGAAACACCATATATTTT,CASSLLTGTGLGNTIYF
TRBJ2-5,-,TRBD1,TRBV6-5,TGTGCCAGCAGTTACGCGGGACAGGGAGGAGAGACCCAGTACTTC,CASSYAGQGGETQYF
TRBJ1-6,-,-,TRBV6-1,TGTGCCAGAATTGCTTCGTATAATTCACCCCTCCACTTT,CARIASYNSPLHF
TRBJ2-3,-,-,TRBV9,TGTGCCAGCAGCGTACAGGGGAGGGATACGCAGTATTTT,CASSVQGRDTQYF
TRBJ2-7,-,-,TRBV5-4,TGTGCCAGCAGCCCGACAGGCTCCTACGAGCAGTACTTC,CASSPTGSYEQYF
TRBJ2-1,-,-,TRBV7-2,TGTGCCAGCAAATCGGTCGGGACGGTTGACAATGAGCAGTTCTTC,CASKSVGTVDNEQFF
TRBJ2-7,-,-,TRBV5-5,TGTGCCAGCAACCCCGGACAGCCGTACGAGCAGTACTTC,CASNPGQPYEQYF
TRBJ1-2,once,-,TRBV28,TGTGCCAGCGGACGGTCGAACACGCGCTCCTATGGCTACACCTTC,CASGRSNTRSYGYTF
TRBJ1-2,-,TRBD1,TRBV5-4,TGTGCCAGCAGCGGAGGGACAGCCAACTATGGCTACACCTTC,CASSGGTANYGYTF
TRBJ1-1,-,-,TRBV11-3,TGTGCCAGCAGCCTTGAAGCCAACACTGAAGCTTTCTTT,CASSLEANTEAFF
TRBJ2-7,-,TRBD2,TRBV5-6,TGTGCCAGCAGCTTCCGAGGACTAGCGTGGGAGCAGTACTTC,CASSFRGLAWEQYF
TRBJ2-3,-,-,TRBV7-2,TGTGCCAGCAGCTGGTCTAGCGACACAGATACGCAGTATTTT,CASSWSSDTDTQYF
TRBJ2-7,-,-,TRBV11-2,TGTGCCAGCAGTCGTGGAGGGGGTTCCTACGAGCAGTACTTC,CASSRGGGSYEQYF
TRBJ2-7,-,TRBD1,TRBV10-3,TGTGCCATCAGGGAGGGACAGGGGGCTTCAAGGGAGCAGTACTTC,CAIREGQGASREQYF
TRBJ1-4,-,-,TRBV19,TGTGCCAGTAGTATTTTGACAGGAGGTAATGAAAAACTGTTTTTT,CASSILTGGNEKLFF
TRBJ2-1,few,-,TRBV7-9,TGTGCCAGCAGCTTATGGGGCGGGAATGAGCAGTTCTTC,CASSLWGGNEQFF